This TCR beta chain derives from a study of blood T cell repertoires in COVID-19. The overall study: Italy, Spain and the United States were the sources of the convalescent and acute COVID-19 samples.

This clone has a single count. Trimming removed 6 bases from V and 9 bases from J; junction bases left unmatched: 7. Germline V gene data show CDR1 as MNHEY and CDR2 as SVGAGI. The CDR3 covers 14 residues. Source study methods: Amplification of reference gene primers was used by the study to estimate nucleated cell counts. The assay was immunoSEQ multiplex PCR, and TCRdb's table has in-frame clones only and misses some. For V, J and clone size, that table is used; D and trimming come from the DNA. This table has about 48,000 clones, more than 75% appearing once. Followed longitudinally, the Seattle patients had been enrolled during active infection.

The sequence derives from a woman older than 75 with COVID-19, enrolled during active disease. Sequencing input: peripheral blood. The chain links TRBV6-5 to TRBJ1-6; TRBD1 matches at 8 bases. In DNA, the CDR3 is TGTGCCAGCAGCCCGACAGGGGTTGGTTCACCCCTCCACTTT. It specifies CASSPTGVGSPLHF.